This is a list of T cell receptor beta chains from one sample in a study of shared clonotypes between healthy human individuals. Produced via immunoSEQ multiplex PCR; TCRdb's table is partial and in-frame only. The table has approximately 340,000 clones, over 65% seen once. The specimen was memory CD4+ T cells sorted from blood. The receptor source for this set is a man aged 30-40 years in good health. The CDR3 runs from the conserved cysteine through the conserved F or W. Fields, in order: D gene, clone size, V gene, J gene, CDR3 protein, CDR3 DNA. The D gene is left open where the match is weak. The size of a clone is reported for some rows only, either as once, few or many, or as a class for expanded clones.

.	.	TRBV10-3	TRBJ2-1	CAIGNRADEQFF	TGTGCCATCGGGAACAGGGCGGATGAGCAGTTCTTC
TRBD1	many	TRBV28	TRBJ2-7	CASTLDRVDDEQYF	TGTGCCTCTACCCTCGACAGGGTGGACGACGAGCAGTACTTC
TRBD2	.	TRBV4-3	TRBJ2-6	CASSQEAGGSSGANVLTF	TGCGCCAGCAGCCAAGAAGCGGGAGGCTCCTCTGGGGCCAACGTCCTGACTTTC
TRBD2	many	TRBV11-1	TRBJ2-7	CASSNTSGLVSYEQYF	TGTGCCAGCAGCAACACCTCGGGACTAGTCTCCTACGAGCAGTACTTC
.	.	TRBV30	TRBJ1-5	CFRKYSNQPQHF	TGTTTCAGGAAATATAGCAATCAGCCCCAGCATTTT
TRBD2	.	TRBV7-2	TRBJ2-3	CASSPGTSRTDTQYF	TGTGCCAGCAGCCCCGGGACTAGTAGGACAGATACGCAGTATTTT
.	few	TRBV5-5	TRBJ1-4	CASSGMSGEKLFF	TGTGCCAGCAGCGGGATGTCTGGCGAAAAACTGTTTTTT
.	.	TRBV10-1	TRBJ2-2	CASSESLGGAGELFF	TGCGCCAGCAGTGAATCTCTCGGAGGAGCCGGGGAGCTGTTTTTT
TRBD1	.	TRBV28	TRBJ1-4	CASSNPKGQANEKLFF	TGTGCCAGCAGCAACCCTAAGGGACAGGCGAATGAAAAACTGTTTTTT
.	.	TRBV18	TRBJ2-5	CASSPPRRTQETQYF	TGTGCCAGCTCACCACCGAGACGGACCCAAGAGACCCAGTACTTC
.	.	TRBV19	TRBJ1-1	CASSGLTARTEAFF	TGTGCCAGTAGTGGCCTGACAGCTCGGACTGAAGCTTTCTTT
TRBD1	.	TRBV19	TRBJ2-1	CASSSDRSSYNEQFF	TGTGCCAGTAGTTCGGACAGGTCTTCCTACAATGAGCAGTTCTTC
.	.	TRBV28	TRBJ1-1	CASTRGAVNTEAFF	TGTGCCAGCACCCGAGGAGCCGTGAACACTGAAGCTTTCTTT
TRBD1	.	TRBV11-2	TRBJ2-7	CASSLSWDRATYEQYF	TGTGCCAGCAGCTTATCCTGGGACAGGGCAACCTACGAGCAGTACTTC